These T cell receptor beta chains were read from a single sample in a study of tumor-infiltrating lymphocytes in localized non-small cell lung cancer. The method was immunoSEQ multiplex PCR; TCRdb's version includes in-frame clones alone and lacks a portion of them. The sample carries more than 20,000 clones, around 78% recorded once. The specimen sequenced was lung tumor tissue. The receptors derive from a human donor with non-small cell lung cancer. Both conserved end residues are part of each CDR3. A D gene is named only where the DNA matches it firmly. The size entry is marked missing in some rows and otherwise reads once, few, many or a size class.

>TRBV11-3|TRBJ1-2|TRBD1|once
TGTGCCAGCAGCCCCACAGGGGGCTATGGCTACACCTTC
CASSPTGGYGYTF
>TRBV29-1|TRBJ1-1|NA|few
TGCAGCGTTGAACCGGACACGGACGCTTTCTTT
CSVEPDTDAFF
>TRBV18|TRBJ1-2|NA|NA
TGTGCCAGCTCACCTCGGACCGAGGCCCCTAATGGCTACACCTTC
CASSPRTEAPNGYTF
>TRBV4-3|TRBJ2-2|NA|few
TGCGCCAGCAGCCAAGATCACGACCGACACACCGGGGAGCTGTTTTTT
CASSQDHDRHTGELFF
>TRBV7-9|TRBJ2-1|TRBD2|NA
TGTGCCAGCCGCTATGGTAGCGGGGGGTTAAATGAGCAGTTCTTC
CASRYGSGGLNEQFF
>TRBV5-1|TRBJ2-1|TRBD2|NA
TGCGCCAGCAGCTTTAGCGGGGATTCCTACAATGAGCAGTTCTTC
CASSFSGDSYNEQFF
>TRBV11-2|TRBJ1-6|NA|NA
TGTGCCAGCAGCTTAGATCCAGGGATGTCACCCCTCCACTTT
CASSLDPGMSPLHF
>TRBV7-9|TRBJ2-7|NA|once
TGTGCCAGCAGCCAGGGGAACGAGCAGTACTTC
CASSQGNEQYF
>TRBV5-3|TRBJ2-7|NA|NA
TGTGCCAGAAGCTACGGCCGGACCTCCTACGAGCAGTACTTC
CARSYGRTSYEQYF
>TRBV10-3|TRBJ2-1|NA|NA
TGTGCCATCAGTGCTCAGCCCTCCCCTTGGAATGAGCAGTTCTTC
CAISAQPSPWNEQFF
>TRBV15|TRBJ2-7|NA|NA
TGTGCCACCAGCGGTTCCAAGGCGACAACCTACGAGCAGTACTTC
CATSGSKATTYEQYF
>TRBV7-9|TRBJ1-2|NA|NA
TGTGCCAGCAGCCAGTCGTCCGGGACTGGCTACACCTTC
CASSQSSGTGYTF
>TRBV7-2|TRBJ2-1|TRBD2|few
TGTGCCAGCAGCATCGGGGGGGCTATATACAATGAGCAGTTCTTC
CASSIGGAIYNEQFF
>TRBV14|TRBJ2-7|NA|NA
TGTGCCAGCAGCCAAGAATTCCGTTCCATAGGCTCCTACGAGCAGTACTTC
CASSQEFRSIGSYEQYF
>TRBV5-1|TRBJ1-2|NA|NA
TGCGCCAGCAGCTCATTGGACGGAGGAGTTAACTATGGCTACACCTTC
CASSSLDGGVNYGYTF
>TRBV18|TRBJ2-6|NA|NA
TGTGCCAGCTCACTCGACAGTTACTCTGGGGCCAACGTCCTGACTTTC
CASSLDSYSGANVLTF
>TRBV4-3|TRBJ1-2|NA|NA
TGCGCCAGCAGCCCGGGGGACATCTTGAACGTTAAGGGCTACACCTTC
CASSPGDILNVKGYTF
>TRBV1|TRBJ2-7|NA|NA
TGCACCAGCAGGCCTACTAGCGGGGGGCCCTTTACCTACGAGCAGTACTTC
CTSRPTSGGPFTYEQYF
>TRBV10-3|TRBJ2-7|TRBD1|few
TGTGCCATCAGTTCCTCTGGACAGGTCTTGGAGCAGTACTTC
CAISSSGQVLEQYF
>TRBV14|TRBJ1-2|NA|NA
TGTGCCAGCAGCCAAAGCTCGGGGCCACTGGGCGGCTACACCTTC
CASSQSSGPLGGYTF
>TRBV18|TRBJ2-7|NA|NA
TGTGCCAGCTCACCACCTTACGGGGGAGCTCACGAGCAGTACTTC
CASSPPYGGAHEQYF
>TRBV18|TRBJ2-2|TRBD1|once
TGTGCCAGCTCACCCGGGGACAGCACCGGGGAGCTGTTTTTT
CASSPGDSTGELFF
>TRBV5-1|TRBJ2-7|NA|once
TGCGCCAGCAGCTTGGCCTCTTCCATCTCCTACGAGCAGTACTTC
CASSLASSISYEQYF
>TRBV7-3|TRBJ2-2|NA|NA
TGTGCCAGCAGCTTAGGAGGGGGGGCCGGGGAGCTGTTTTTT
CASSLGGGAGELFF
>TRBV4-2|TRBJ2-7|TRBD2|NA
TGTGCCAGCAGCCAAGGGGGGGGCTACGAGCAGTACTTC
CASSQGGGYEQYF
>TRBV19|TRBJ2-7|NA|once
TGTGCCAGTAGCAGCGGGACAGCATCCTACGAGCAGTGCTTC
CASSSGTASYEQCF
>TRBV15|TRBJ2-1|TRBD2|NA
TGTGCCACCACGACTAGCGGGGGGGCCGTTAATGAGCAGTTCTTC
CATTTSGGAVNEQFF
>TRBV29-1|TRBJ2-1|TRBD1|NA
TGCAGCGTTGGCCAGGACAGGGCCTACAATGAGCAGTTCTTC
CSVGQDRAYNEQFF
>TRBV5-8|TRBJ2-2|TRBD1|NA
TGTGCCAGCAGCCAGGACAGGGGGTGGAACACCGGGGAGCTGTTTTTT
CASSQDRGWNTGELFF
>TRBV4-2|TRBJ2-3|NA|NA
TGTGCCAGCAGCCAAGATAAAGGGGCGGGCGTCACAGATACGCAGTATTTT
CASSQDKGAGVTDTQYF
>TRBV18|TRBJ2-3|NA|once
TGTGCCAGCTCAGCAAGGGAGACGGATACGCAGTATTTT
CASSARETDTQYF
>TRBV10-3|TRBJ2-7|NA|NA
TGTGTGGCCGGGAGCTCCTACGAGCAGTACTTC
CVAGSSYEQYF
>TRBV2|TRBJ1-1|NA|NA
TGTGCCAGCAGTCCCAATTCAATCACTGAAGCTTTCTTT
CASSPNSITEAFF
>TRBV5-1|TRBJ2-5|NA|NA
TGCGCCAGCAGCTGGACCCAGGGGGAGACCCAGTACTTC
CASSWTQGETQYF
>TRBV7-2|TRBJ1-6|NA|NA
TGTGCCAGCAGCTTAATGAGGAATTCACCCCTCCACTTT
CASSLMRNSPLHF
>TRBV5-6|TRBJ1-2|NA|NA
TGTGCCAGCAGCATAACAGGGAGAGTAGGCTATGGCTACACCTTC
CASSITGRVGYGYTF
>TRBV25-1|TRBJ2-7|NA|NA
TGTGCCAGCACGGGCTGGGACTCCTACGAGCAGTACTTC
CASTGWDSYEQYF
>TRBV2|TRBJ1-6|NA|few
TGTGCCAGCAGTGGGGCAGGGCAATTAGGTTCACCCCTCCACTTT
CASSGAGQLGSPLHF
>TRBV5-4|TRBJ1-4|NA|NA
TGTGCCAGCAGCACCAGGGTAGAAGGAAAACTGTTTTTT
CASSTRVEGKLFF
>TRBV19|TRBJ1-2|NA|NA
TGTGCCAGTAGTATAGATCGCCAAGGGCGCTACACCTTC
CASSIDRQGRYTF
>TRBV15|TRBJ1-5|NA|NA
TGTGCCACCAGCAGAGATCGAGGCAATCAGCCCCAGCATTTT
CATSRDRGNQPQHF
>TRBV14|TRBJ2-7|NA|NA
TGTGCCAGCAGCCAAGATACGGGTTTCTACGAGCAGTACTTC
CASSQDTGFYEQYF
>TRBV6-5|TRBJ1-4|NA|NA
TGTGCCAGCAGTTACTCGGCCAGGGCCCATAATGAAAAACTGTTTTTT
CASSYSARAHNEKLFF
>TRBV5-1|TRBJ2-3|TRBD2|NA
TGCGCCAGCAGCGCCCAGTCTAGCGGGGGGGCAGATACGCAGTATTTT
CASSAQSSGGADTQYF
>TRBV2|TRBJ1-5|NA|NA
TGTGCCAGCGAGTTAGGCCTCGGGCAGCCCCAGCATTTT
CASELGLGQPQHF
>TRBV5-1|TRBJ2-3|TRBD2|NA
TGCGCCTCCAATGGCGGGGGGAGCACAGATACGCAGTATTTT
CASNGGGSTDTQYF
>TRBV15|TRBJ1-1|TRBD1|NA
TGTGCCACCAGATCAGGGGGAGGTTTGTATGCTTTCTTT
CATRSGGGLYAFF
>TRBV25-1|TRBJ2-3|NA|NA
TGTGCCAGCAGTATAGGGCTGAGGGATACGCAGTATTTT
CASSIGLRDTQYF
>TRBV18|TRBJ1-5|TRBD1|NA
TGTGCCAGCTCATCCAGACAGGGGCAAGTTCAGCCCCAGCATTTT
CASSSRQGQVQPQHF
>TRBV11-3|TRBJ1-1|NA|NA
TGTGCCAGCAGCCGCGGACAGAAAAACACTGAAGCTTTCTTT
CASSRGQKNTEAFF
>TRBV18|TRBJ1-1|TRBD1|NA
TGTGCCAGCTCACGGACAGGGGGCAACACTGAAGCTTTCTTT
CASSRTGGNTEAFF